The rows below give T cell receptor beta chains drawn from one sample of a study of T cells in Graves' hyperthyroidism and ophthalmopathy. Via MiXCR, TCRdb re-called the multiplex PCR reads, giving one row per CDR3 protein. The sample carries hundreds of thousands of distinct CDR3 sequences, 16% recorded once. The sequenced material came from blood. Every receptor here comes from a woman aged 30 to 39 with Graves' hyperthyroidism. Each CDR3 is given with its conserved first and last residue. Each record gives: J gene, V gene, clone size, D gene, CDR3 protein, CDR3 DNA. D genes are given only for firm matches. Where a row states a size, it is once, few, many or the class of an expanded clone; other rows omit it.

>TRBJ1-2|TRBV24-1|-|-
CATSNSPGTHGYTF
TGTGCCACCAGTAACAGCCCAGGGACCCATGGCTACACCTTC
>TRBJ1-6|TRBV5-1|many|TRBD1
CASGPGTGGSTYNSPLHF
TGCGCCAGCGGACCCGGGACAGGGGGCAGCACCTATAATTCACCCCTCCACTTT
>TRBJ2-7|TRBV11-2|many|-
CASSSSAPTHEQYF
TGTGCCAGCAGCTCCTCTGCCCCTACACACGAGCAGTACTTC
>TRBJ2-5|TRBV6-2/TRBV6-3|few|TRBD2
CASSLTSPPSAGTQYF
TGTGCCAGCAGTTTGACTAGCCCCCCATCGGCCGGGACCCAGTACTTC
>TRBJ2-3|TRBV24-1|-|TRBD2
CATARSGGQDTQYF
TGTGCCACCGCACGTAGCGGGGGTCAAGATACGCAGTATTTT
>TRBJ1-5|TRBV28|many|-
CASSLGGSNQPQHF
TGTGCCAGCAGTTTGGGAGGGAGCAATCAGCCCCAGCATTTT
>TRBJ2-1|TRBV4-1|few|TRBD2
CASSQDASGKYEQFF
TGCGCCAGCAGCCAAGATGCTAGCGGGAAATATGAGCAGTTCTTC
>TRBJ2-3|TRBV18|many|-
CASSSTRAASTDTQYF
TGTGCCAGCTCATCAACAAGAGCGGCTAGCACAGATACGCAGTATTTT
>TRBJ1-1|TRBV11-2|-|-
CASTSFTEAFF
TGTGCCAGCACTTCCTTCACTGAAGCTTTCTTT
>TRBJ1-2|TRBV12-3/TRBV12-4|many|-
CASSFLGGGSGYTF
TGTGCCAGCAGTTTCCTGGGGGGGGGCTCTGGCTACACCTTC
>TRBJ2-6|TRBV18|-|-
CASSPTSAGANVLTF
TGTGCCAGCTCACCAACCAGCGCTGGGGCCAACGTCCTGACTTTC
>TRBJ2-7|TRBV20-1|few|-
CSARVLSSYEQYF
TGCAGTGCTAGAGTACTGAGCTCCTACGAGCAGTACTTC
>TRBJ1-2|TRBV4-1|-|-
CASRGGNDGYTF
TGCGCCAGCAGGGGGGGAAACGATGGCTACACCTTC
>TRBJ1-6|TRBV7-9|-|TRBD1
CAGRDRLPNSPLHF
TGTGCCGGCCGGGACAGGCTACCAAATTCACCCCTCCACTTT
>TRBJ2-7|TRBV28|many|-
CASSLFGLRYEQYF
TGTGCCAGCAGTTTATTTGGGTTACGCTACGAGCAGTACTTC
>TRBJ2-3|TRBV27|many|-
CASSLNHFGDTQYF
TGTGCCAGCAGTTTAAATCATTTTGGGGATACGCAGTATTTT
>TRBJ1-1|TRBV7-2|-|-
CAGSLDLNTEAFF
TGTGCCGGCAGCTTAGACTTGAACACTGAAGCTTTCTTT
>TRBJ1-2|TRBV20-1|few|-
CSATLYPTDYGYTF
TGCAGTGCTACTTTGTATCCGACCGACTATGGCTACACCTTC
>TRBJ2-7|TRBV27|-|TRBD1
CASSWGTGNSYEQYF
TGTGCCAGCAGTTGGGGGACAGGGAACTCCTACGAGCAGTACTTC
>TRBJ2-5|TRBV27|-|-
CASKRRETQYF
TGTGCCAGCAAAAGACGGGAGACCCAGTACTTC
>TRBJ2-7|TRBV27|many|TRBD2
CASSLAGGPHEQYF
TGTGCCAGCAGTTTAGCGGGAGGGCCCCACGAGCAGTACTTC
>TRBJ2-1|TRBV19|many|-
CASSIGTHEQFF
TGTGCCAGTAGTATTGGGACGCATGAGCAGTTCTTC
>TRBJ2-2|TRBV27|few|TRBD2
CASSSRLAGGELFF
TGTGCCAGCAGTTCCAGACTAGCGGGAGGGGAGCTGTTTTTT
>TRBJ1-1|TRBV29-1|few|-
CSVEEGGGTEAFF
TGCAGCGTTGAGGAGGGAGGAGGCACTGAAGCTTTCTTT
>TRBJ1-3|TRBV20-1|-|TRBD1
CSAFSPGGLSGNTIYF
TGCAGTGCTTTTTCACCAGGGGGCCTCTCTGGAAACACCATATATTTT
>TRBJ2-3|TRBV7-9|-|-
CASLGSTDTQYF
TGTGCCAGTCTCGGATCCACAGATACGCAGTATTTT
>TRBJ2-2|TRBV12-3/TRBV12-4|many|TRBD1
CASRLPTGASNTGELFF
TGTGCCAGCAGACTTCCGACAGGGGCCTCTAACACCGGGGAGCTGTTTTTT
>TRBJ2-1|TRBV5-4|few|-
CASSLGLVRGSYNEQFF
TGTGCCAGCAGCCTGGGGTTGGTCCGGGGCTCCTACAATGAGCAGTTCTTC
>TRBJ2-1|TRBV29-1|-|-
CSASASYNEQFF
TGCAGCGCTAGCGCCTCCTACAATGAGCAGTTCTTC